Below, one TCR beta chain is given with its context. V lost 4 bases, J lost 6 bases, and 9 bases stayed unmatched. This CDR3 is 15 amino acids long. Germline CDR1 and CDR2: SGHRS and YFSETQ. Deep was the level used in running the assay. Sequencing used immunoSEQ multiplex PCR; TCRdb keeps in-frame clones, though not all of them. The sample records 2.3 million or so clones, approximately 93% being singletons. This sample is part of a study of shared clonotypes between healthy human individuals. The TCR was taken from a man younger than 35 in good health. Some clones in this sample may be carry-over from other donors' samples. The sequenced sample consisted of naive CD4+ T cells from PBMCs. Sample subset: CD45RA+ positively selected. The chain joins TRBV5-1 to TRBJ2-5, with 10 bases identical to TRBD1. The DNA for the CDR3 is TGCGCCAGCAGCGAGGGGACAGGGGAATTAAAGACCCAGTACTTC. Translation: CASSEGTGELKTQYF.